This TCR beta chain originates from a study of molecular identifiers for immune sequencing clone quantification. Whole-study results and caveats: With a barcode shared among identical TCR molecules, highly expanded clone sizes could be underestimated.

With V trimmed by 0 bases and J by 2 bases, 7 bases remained unmatched. The CDR3 sequence is 17 residues long. CDR1 and CDR2 (germline): LGHNA, YSLEER. Listed TCR primers, together with previously described methods, were used for the bulk TCR libraries. TCRdb redid the calling of the PCR reads with MiXCR, one entry per CDR3 protein. The sample consists of around 470,000 distinct CDR3 sequences, over 20% of them appearing once. In its sample, this clonotype was seen a few times. Its specificity is not known. The sequence was obtained from a human donor in good health. Some libraries in this study had Jurkat cell RNA spiked in. Sequenced sample: naive CD8+ T cells from blood, with Jurkat cell RNA spiked in. This sample's subset: FACS-sorted CD8+CD4-CCR7+CD45RA+ naive T cells. The chain has TRBV4-3 and TRBJ2-3, with 8 bases matching TRBD1. The CDR3: CASSQDPVTGVTDTQYF. The CDR3 DNA sequence: TGCGCCAGCAGCCAAGACCCAGTGACAGGGGTCACAGATACGCAGTATTTT.